This T cell receptor beta chain was found in a study of graft-versus-host responses after intestinal transplantation (dated by TCRdb to the early 2020s). Context from the whole study: The transplants that recipients got were multivisceral, liver-intestinal, or isolated intestinal. To identify alloreactive clones, pre-transplant mixed lymphocyte reaction products were sequenced and compared with unstimulated pre-transplant donor and recipient T cells. Rather than going through the commercial service, samples from a few later patients were sequenced in-house on an Illumina MiSeq and processed with MiXCR. Donor T cell macrochimerism was defined as a peak of at least 4% donor T cells among recipient peripheral blood mononuclear cells. After intestinal transplantation, graft-versus-host and host-versus-graft alloreactive T cell clones in the graft, circulation and bone marrow were tracked using bulk TCR-beta CDR3 sequencing. All recipients received anti-thymocyte globulin induction followed by maintenance tacrolimus and steroids for around 3 years. The cohort enrolled 20 to 25 intestinal transplant recipients including one retransplant, and a few patients lacking pretransplant specimens were excluded.

Study-wide conclusions, independent of this receptor: GvH clones were detected in recipient bone marrow, and some appeared earlier in ileal mucosa or blood, consistent with an intestinal mucosal origin. In the allografts of patients with donor T cell macrochimerism, GvH to HvG T cell clonal ratios were high. Early after transplant, peak levels of circulating GvH clones were found to be associated with declines in HvG clones. Conclusions were limited by the relatively low number and heterogeneity of intestinal transplant patients.

Blood samples were collected up to 4 times in the first month after transplant and then at least monthly when available. Receptors were amplified or captured by the immunoSEQ multiplex PCR assay. Adaptive Biotechnologies carried out high-throughput TCR-beta CDR3 sequencing of genomic DNA for most patients. The paper's data handling went like this. Adaptive's ImmunoSEQ software supplied the TCR sequencing data for 15 to 20 patients, while MiXCR and VDJtools were used to process a few other patients. CDR3 nucleotide sequences shared between donor and recipient were removed because their origin could not be assigned. Alloreactive clones required at least 2-fold expansion over unstimulated cells and minimum CFSE-low frequency of 0.002% (template counts) or 0.001% (read counts). Clones detected in sequenced pre-transplant spleen, lymph node, or MLR CFSE-low populations of the donor or recipient were defined as mappable. The cumulative frequency of alloreactive clones was calculated as a percentage of all sequences, weighted by copy number. TCRdb obtained this table from immuneACCESS and retained in-frame rearrangements with V and J assigned. These tables miss some clones; where compared with another copy, unresolved V genes account for less than half of the shortfall, and the remainder is unexplained. The V and J calls and the clone size are those of that table, but D and trimming were determined from the DNA. The sample profile shows approximately 50,000 clones; 70% to 90% of them were found once. The ten largest clones add up to roughly 1.7% of the sample.

Notes on this clone: What this receptor recognizes is not known. No qualities accompany the bases; no much larger clone lies one base away.

Spanning cysteine to phenylalanine, the CDR3 consists of 14 amino acids. Only the CDR3 part of the read is kept: 42 bases, read in frame from the first base. Based on the germline V gene (reference sequence), the CDR1 and CDR2 sequences are MNHEY and SMNVEV. Trimming removed 10 bases from V and 2 bases from J; the gene matches leave 6 bases unexplained. This TCR derives from a human patient who received an intestinal transplant, so some T cells may come from the graft donor. The source was PBMCs, collected 26 days after transplant. The chain uses TRBV27 and TRBJ2-3; 10 bases in the middle match TRBD2. The nucleotide sequence is TGTGCCACGTCACTAGCGGGGCACACAGATACGCAGTATTTT. This sequence encodes CATSLAGHTDTQYF.